Following are 26 T cell receptor beta chains from one sample sequenced in a study of T cell clonality in common variable immunodeficiency. Repertoires were generated with immunoSEQ multiplex PCR, while TCRdb's copy carries only in-frame clones and drops some. Recorded here are some 42,000 clones, none singletons. Sequencing was done on a sample of peripheral blood mononuclear cells. These receptors all come from a person between 18 and 75 years old in good health.

This clone was picked up many times. CDR3: CASSLGRAYGGDEQFF. The covered CDR3 bases are TGTGCCAGCAGCTTAGGAAGGGCCTACGGAGGCGATGAG. V is TRBV7-8 and J is TRBJ2-1; maybe TRBD2 (5 bases). The read halts 3 residues ahead of the CDR3 end, with the missing end drawn from the germline J gene. Trimming left V 1 base short and J 8 bases short, with 18 bases between. The CDR3 runs to 16 residues. Per germline, CDR1 SGHVS and CDR2 FQNEAQ. Looking up the rest from reference TRBV7-8 and TRBJ2-1 gives the full variable domain: GAGVSQSPRYKVAKRGQDVALRCDPISGHVSLFWYQQALGQGPEFLTYFQNEAQLDKSGLPSDRFFAERPEGSVSTLKIQRTQQEDSAVYLCASSLGRAYGGDEQFFGPGTRLTVL.

This clone was seen many times. The sequenced fragment ends 3 residues before the CDR3 boundary, so the rest is inferred from the germline J gene. The chain combines TRBV5-1 with TRBJ2-5; 10 bases agree with TRBD1. The CDR3 is 14 residues long. CDR1 and CDR2 (germline): SGHRS, YFSETQ. Germline trimming cut 3 bases from V and 1 base from J; bases unmatched to any gene: 0. Partial CDR3 DNA: TGCGCCAGCAGCTGGACAGGGGGCCAAGAGACC. The encoded protein is CASSWTGGQET. In full, the CDR3 is CASSWTGGQETQYF.

This clone was seen repeatedly, ten times or more. The read falls 3 residues short of the CDR3 end, and the missing part is taken from the germline J gene. The J gene is TRBJ1-4, the V gene TRBV2, with a tentative D call TRBD1 (5 bases). Trimming took 6 bases from V and 1 from J, leaving 9 bases between them. CDR3 length equals 14 residues. Germline V lookup: CDR1 SNHLY, CDR2 FYNNEI. The CDR3 DNA, read in part, is TGTGCCAGCAGGGGGGGGGTAACTAATGAAAAA. The encoded protein is CASRGGVTNEK. The whole CDR3 reads CASRGGVTNEKLFF.

In this sample, this clone turned up many times. The CDR3 end is not reached by the read, which stops 3 residues before it; the germline J gene fills it in. The J gene is TRBJ1-1, the V gene TRBV11-2; 9 nucleotides match TRBD1. This CDR3 is built from 14 residues. The ends lost 4 bases at V and 3 bases at J; junction bases unmatched: 3. The germline V gene has CDR1 SGHAT and CDR2 FQNNGV. The CDR3 bases that were read are TGTGCCAGCAGCTCACAGGGGGCCTACACTGAA. It is translated as CASSSQGAYTE. The CDR3 in full is CASSSQGAYTEAFF.

At least ten counts were recorded for this clone. The read falls 3 residues short of the CDR3 end, and the missing part is taken from the germline J gene. This chain joins TRBV7-2 and TRBJ2-3, with D unresolved. Germline lookup yields CDR1 SGHTA and CDR2 FQGNSA. Trimming cost V 2 bases and J 2 bases, with 11 bases left between them. The CDR3 runs 15 residues. The CDR3 is CASSLLLIATDTQYF. The covered CDR3 bases are TGTGCCAGCAGCTTACTGCTCATAGCCACAGATACG.

This clone was picked up many times. The read falls 3 residues short of the CDR3 end, and the missing part is taken from the germline J gene. This chain links TRBV18 with TRBJ2-6; D perhaps matches TRBD1 (6 bases). The germline gives CDR1 KGHSH, CDR2 LQKENI. Trimming pared 6 bases from V and 1 base from J, leaving 7 bases between. The length of the CDR3 is 14 residues. CDR3 amino acids: CASSRGSGANVLTF. CDR3 bases read: TGTGCCAGCTCCAGGGGATCTGGGGCCAACGTC.

For this clone: The read terminates 3 residues before the CDR3 end, so the remaining end is supplied by the germline J gene. This sequence joins TRBV7-8 and TRBJ2-3, with a weak D call TRBD2 (5 bases). Per the germline V gene, CDR1 is SGHVS and CDR2 is FQNEAQ. The CDR3 length is 12 residues. The CDR3 here is CASSNPGETQYF. Partial CDR3 DNA: TGTGCCAGCAGCAACCCCGGGGAGACG.

On this clone itself: The read halts 3 residues ahead of the CDR3 end, with the missing end drawn from the germline J gene. This rearrangement joins TRBV10-3 to TRBJ2-7, with TRBD1 matching over 8 bases. With 8 bases clipped from V and 3 bases from J, the junction kept 12 bases outside the gene matches. Per germline, CDR1 ENHRY and CDR2 SYGVKD. The CDR3 consists of 15 residues. The CDR3 bases that were read are TGTGCCATCCAGCAGGGGGCGGGTAAGGGCTACGAG. This gives the protein CAIQQGAGKGYE. The whole CDR3 sequence is CAIQQGAGKGYEQYF.

There are many counts of this clone. The read halts 3 residues ahead of the CDR3 end, with the missing end drawn from the germline J gene. This sequence joins TRBV19 and TRBJ2-1; 8 bases fit TRBD1. The V gene's germline CDR1 is LNHDA and CDR2 SQIVND (reference sequence). The CDR3 has 17 amino acids. V was pared by 2 bases and J by 6 bases, with 12 bases of the junction left unmatched. The covered CDR3 bases are TGTGCCAGTAGTATATTTGCAGGGGGCAGCTATGTCAATGAG. Its translation is CASSIFAGGSYVNE. The CDR3 in its entirety is CASSIFAGGSYVNEQFF. Combining the CDR3 with reference TRBV19 and TRBJ2-1 gives the whole variable domain DGGITQSPKYLFRKEGQNVTLSCEQNLNHDAMYWYRQDPGQGLRLIYYSQIVNDFQKGDIAEGYSVSREKKESFPLTVTSAQKNPTAFYLCASSIFAGGSYVNEQFFGPGTRLTVL.

This clone appeared many times. Sequencing ends 3 residues short of the CDR3 end; the germline J gene provides the rest. The chain uses TRBV30 and TRBJ2-1; D uncertain. The ends were cut back, 2 bases at V and 5 bases at J, with 4 bases in the middle. CDR1 is GTSNPN, CDR2 SVGIG, per germline (reference sequence). CDR3 size: 11 residues. Partial CDR3 DNA: TGTGCCTGGAGTCAAAACAATGAG. Protein: CAWSQNNE. The full CDR3 protein reads CAWSQNNEQFF.

This clone was detected many times. The sequenced fragment ends 3 residues before the CDR3 boundary, so the rest is inferred from the germline J gene. The V and J genes are TRBV4-2 and TRBJ2-5, with D uncertain. The CDR3 is 15 residues long. Germline lookup yields CDR1 LGHNA and CDR2 YNFKEQ. Deletions cut 1 base from V and 2 bases from J, with 11 bases between. The covered CDR3 bases are TGTGCCAGCAGCCAAGTTATTAAGGGTCAAGAGACC. This translates into CASSQVIKGQET. The whole CDR3 is CASSQVIKGQETQYF.

This clone came up many times. The sequence runs out 3 residues before the end of the CDR3; the remainder is reconstructed from the germline J gene. The chain carries TRBV29-1 and TRBJ2-7; 8 bases line up with TRBD1. The V gene end was trimmed by 7 bases and the J gene end by 4 bases; junction bases not matched to a gene: 9. Per the germline V gene, CDR1 is SQVTM and CDR2 is ANQGSEA. This CDR3 has 13 residues. The CDR3 reads CSASRGRGYEQYF. The part of the CDR3 DNA that was read is TGCAGCGCTTCCAGGGGGCGCGGATACGAG.

This clone has just a few counts. CDR3 DNA (partial): TGTGCCAGCAGCTTCGAAGGGGTAGGGACTGAA. It translates to CASSFEGVGTE. The complete CDR3 sequence is CASSFEGVGTEAFF. The rearrangement joins TRBV11-2 to TRBJ1-1; the D gene is possibly TRBD1 (5 bases). From the germline J gene comes the end of the CDR3, since the read stops 3 residues before it. CDR1 and CDR2 (germline): SGHAT, FQNNGV. This CDR3 has 14 amino acids. Trimming took 3 bases from V and 5 from J, leaving 13 bases between them.

This clone showed up many times. The sequence runs out 3 residues before the end of the CDR3; the remainder is reconstructed from the germline J gene. The genes are TRBV20-1 and TRBJ1-4, with 12 bases that match TRBD1. Trimming took 0 bases from V and 10 from J; bases not matched to a gene: 12. The CDR3 loop spans 17 amino acids. CDR1 and CDR2 (germline): DFQATT, SNEGSKA (reference sequence). The CDR3 spells CSARDPGTGGEGRKLFF. CDR3 bases read: TGCAGTGCTAGAGATCCCGGGACAGGGGGCGAAGGAAGAAAA.

This clone has at least ten counts. Read sequence stops 3 residues before the CDR3 end, and the germline J gene provides the missing end. The gene calls are TRBV7-9 and TRBJ1-1, with a weak D call TRBD1 (5 bases). Trimming took off 2 bases at V and 1 base at J, with 8 bases between the two ends. The CDR3 has 14 amino acids. Germline V gene sequence: CDR1 SEHNR, CDR2 FQNEAQ (reference sequence). CDR3 DNA (partial): TGTGCCAGCAGCTTATTGACAGAGAACACTGAA. It encodes CASSLLTENTE. The full CDR3 reads CASSLLTENTEAFF.

A remark on this clone: From the germline J gene comes the end of the CDR3, since the read stops 3 residues before it. J is TRBJ2-7 and V is TRBV2, with 10 bases matching TRBD2. CDR3 length equals 15 residues. CDR1 is SNHLY and CDR2 is FYNNEI in the germline V gene. Unmatched junction bases numbered 6, after V lost 6 bases and J lost 1 base. CDR3 DNA, as far as it was read: TGTGCCAGCAGAAAGCGGGAGGGCGGGTCCTACGAG. Translated: CASRKREGGSYE. The whole CDR3 reads CASRKREGGSYEQYF.

Many counts were recorded for this clone. The CDR3 extends 3 residues past the end of the read, so its final part is completed from the germline J gene. The J gene is TRBJ2-2, the V gene TRBV7-6; maybe TRBD2 (6 bases). CDR1 and CDR2 (germline): SGHVS, FNYEAQ. The V gene lost 5 bases and the J gene lost 2 bases, with 9 bases spanning the gap. The CDR3 runs to 14 residues. The CDR3 bases that were read are TGTGCCAGCAGCCGAGCGGGTAACACCGGGGAG. Translated: CASSRAGNTGE. The CDR3 reads in full as CASSRAGNTGELFF.

This clone was counted only a few times. A much larger clone lies one base from this, so it may be a read error. From the germline J gene comes the end of the CDR3, since the read stops 3 residues before it. V is TRBV19 and J is TRBJ2-3, with 7 bases identical to TRBD1. CDR1 LNHDA and CDR2 SQIVND come from the germline V gene (reference sequence). The CDR3 is made up of 16 amino acids. This CDR3 is CASSTTLRDRNQPQYF. CDR3 DNA, as far as it was read: TGTGCCAGTAGTACCACCCTTCGGGACAGAAATCAGCCG.

This clone was counted many times. This chain's CDR3 is CSARDQRDSQVPYEQYF. CDR3 bases read: TGCAGTGCTAGAGATCAGAGGGACAGCCAGGTCCCATACGAG. The rearrangement joins TRBV20-1 to TRBJ2-7, with 7 nucleotides matching TRBD1. From the germline J gene comes the end of the CDR3, since the read stops 3 residues before it. This CDR3 region has 17 residues. The V gene end was trimmed by 0 bases and the J gene end by 4 bases; junction bases not matched to a gene: 15. Per the germline V gene, CDR1 is DFQATT and CDR2 is SNEGSKA (reference sequence).

This clone has a count of ten or more. Coverage ceases 3 residues before the CDR3 finishes, and the germline J gene fills in the end. The gene calls are TRBV2 and TRBJ2-2; 14 bases agree with TRBD2. V lost 7 bases to trimming and J lost 7 bases; unmatched junction nucleotides: 5. Looked up from germline, CDR1 is SNHLY and CDR2 is FYNNEI. The CDR3 consists of 15 residues. Partial CDR3 DNA: TGTGCCAGCACGGGACTAGCGGGAGAGGGCGGGGAG. Residues: CASTGLAGEGGE. The whole CDR3 sequence is CASTGLAGEGGELFF.

At least ten counts were recorded for this clone. The read finishes 3 residues shy of the CDR3 end, and the germline J gene is used to complete it. The V and J genes are TRBV29-1 and TRBJ1-2; D not certain. Germline V gene sequence: CDR1 SQVTM, CDR2 ANQGSEA. The CDR3 sequence is 13 residues long. The V gene lost 4 bases and the J gene lost 2 bases, with 11 bases spanning the gap. CDR3 region: CSVVSAANYGYTF. The sequenced CDR3 bases are TGCAGCGTTGTTTCGGCGGCCAACTATGGC.

This clone was seen ten or more times. The observed sequence ends 3 residues before the CDR3 terminus, with the missing tail filled in from the germline J gene. This chain connects TRBV5-1 to TRBJ2-1, with 15 bases aligning to TRBD2. The germline V gene has CDR1 SGHRS and CDR2 YFSETQ. This CDR3 has 15 amino acids. Trimming cost V 3 bases and J 8 bases; bases outside gene matches: 3. This CDR3 is CASSSGLAGGDEQFF. The part of the CDR3 DNA that was read is TGCGCCAGCAGCTCGGGACTAGCGGGAGGAGATGAG.

This clone was observed many times. The read terminates 3 residues ahead of where the CDR3 ends, so the germline J gene completes it. This chain uses TRBV18 with TRBJ1-1, with 9 bases that match TRBD1. J was trimmed by 5 bases and V by 5 bases; bases with no gene match: 15. CDR1 KGHSH and CDR2 LQKENI come from the germline V gene. The CDR3 spans 17 residues. CDR3 DNA (partial): TGTGCCAGCTCAACACAGGGGGCGTCTTTTGTGGGGACTGAA. Translating it yields CASSTQGASFVGTE. The whole CDR3 region reads CASSTQGASFVGTEAFF.

This clone occurred a few times. The CDR3 end falls 3 residues outside the read, so it is completed with the germline J gene. This chain connects TRBV19 to TRBJ1-1, with D uncertain. The CDR3 length is 13 residues. Germline CDR1 reads LNHDA; CDR2 reads SQIVND (reference sequence). CDR3 bases read: TGTGCCAGTAGTATAGAGGAACGCGGGGAA. As protein: CASSIEERGE. The whole CDR3 sequence reads CASSIEERGEAFF.

This clone has ten or more counts. Read coverage stops 3 residues before the CDR3 terminus; the germline J gene supplies the remainder. The V and J genes are TRBV20-1 and TRBJ2-3; D uncertain. Per the germline V gene, CDR1 is DFQATT and CDR2 is SNEGSKA (reference sequence). The CDR3 extends over 14 amino acids. V lost 4 bases to trimming and J lost 4 bases, with 15 bases between them. The sequenced part of the CDR3 DNA is TGCAGTGCTACACGTATGGTGGGCTCAGATACG. Its protein product is CSATRMVGSDT. The CDR3 as a whole reads CSATRMVGSDTQYF.

To note about this clone: Read data end 3 residues before the CDR3 end; the end is taken from the germline J gene. The chain employs TRBV7-6 and TRBJ2-3; 9 bases agree with TRBD2. CDR3 length: 15 amino acids. V lost 3 bases, J lost 3 bases, and 4 bases stayed unmatched. Germline loops: CDR1 SGHVS, CDR2 FNYEAQ. The sequenced part of the CDR3 DNA is TGTGCCAGCAGCTTGGCGGGAGGGCCAACAGATACG. Amino acids: CASSLAGGPTDT. The entire CDR3 reads CASSLAGGPTDTQYF.